This T cell receptor (beta chain) was sequenced for a study of long-term antiretroviral therapy in people with HIV. Germline CDR1 reads LGHNA; CDR2 reads YNFKEQ. The CDR3 is 15 residues long. The junction had 4 bases not matched to a gene; V was cut back by 5 bases and J by 0 bases. Investigators performed immunoSEQ version v3.0 at survey level. Here immunoSEQ multiplex PCR was the method, and the copy in TCRdb shows in-frame clones only, minus some. The sample lists 20,000 to 30,000 clones; 85% were seen once. The V gene is TRBV4-2, the J gene TRBJ2-1, with 7 bases that match TRBD1. This TCR derives from a man aged 40-49 years with HIV. The material was unsorted PBMCs, obtained 2.3 years after starting antiretroviral therapy. The CDR3 DNA sequence: TGTGCCAGCAGCACCACAGGGGCCTCCTACAATGAGCAGTTCTTC. Its protein product is CASSTTGASYNEQFF.